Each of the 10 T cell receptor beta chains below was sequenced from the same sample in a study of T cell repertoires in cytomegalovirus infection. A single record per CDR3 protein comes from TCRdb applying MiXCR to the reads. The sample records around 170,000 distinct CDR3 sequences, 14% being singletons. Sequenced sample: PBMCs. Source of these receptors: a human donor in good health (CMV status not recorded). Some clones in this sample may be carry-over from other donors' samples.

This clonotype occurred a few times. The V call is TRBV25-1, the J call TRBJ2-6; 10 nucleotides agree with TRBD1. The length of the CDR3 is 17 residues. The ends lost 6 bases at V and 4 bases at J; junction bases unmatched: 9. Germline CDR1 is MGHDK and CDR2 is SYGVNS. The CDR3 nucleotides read TGTGCCAGCAGCGATTTCGGGACAGGGGTAGGGGCCAACGTCCTGACTTTC. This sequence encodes CASSDFGTGVGANVLTF.

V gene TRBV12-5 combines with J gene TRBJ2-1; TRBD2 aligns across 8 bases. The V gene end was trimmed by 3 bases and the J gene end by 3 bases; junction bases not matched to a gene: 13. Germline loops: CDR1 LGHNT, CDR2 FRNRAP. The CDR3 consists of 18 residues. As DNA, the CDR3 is TGTGCTAGTGGTTTCGGGCGGGGGGCACCCAGACTCTACAATGAGCAGTTCTTC. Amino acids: CASGFGRGAPRLYNEQFF.

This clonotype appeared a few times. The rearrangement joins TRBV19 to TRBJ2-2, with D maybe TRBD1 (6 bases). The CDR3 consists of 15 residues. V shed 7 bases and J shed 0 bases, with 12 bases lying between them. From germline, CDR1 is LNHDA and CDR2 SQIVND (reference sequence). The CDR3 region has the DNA TGTGCCAGTACTCGGGACACCGCGAACACCGGGGAGCTGTTTTTT. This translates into CASTRDTANTGELFF.

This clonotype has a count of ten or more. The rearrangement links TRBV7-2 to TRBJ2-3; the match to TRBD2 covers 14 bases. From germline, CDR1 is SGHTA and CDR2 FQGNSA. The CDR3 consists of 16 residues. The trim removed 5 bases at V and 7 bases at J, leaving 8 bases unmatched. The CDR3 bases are TGTGCCAGCAGCCGGGATGGACTAGCGGGGGGCTATACGCAGTATTTT. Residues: CASSRDGLAGGYTQYF.

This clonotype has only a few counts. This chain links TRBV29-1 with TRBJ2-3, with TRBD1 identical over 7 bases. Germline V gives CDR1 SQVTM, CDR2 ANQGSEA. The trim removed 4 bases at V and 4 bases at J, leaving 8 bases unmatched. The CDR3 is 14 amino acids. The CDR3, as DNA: TGCAGCGTTGCGGGACAGTCGAGCGCAGATACGCAGTATTTT. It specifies CSVAGQSSADTQYF.

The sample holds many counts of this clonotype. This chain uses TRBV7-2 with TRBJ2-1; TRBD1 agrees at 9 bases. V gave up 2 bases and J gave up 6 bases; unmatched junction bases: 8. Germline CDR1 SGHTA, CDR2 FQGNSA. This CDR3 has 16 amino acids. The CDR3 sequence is CASSLPQGQGSNEQFF. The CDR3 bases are TGTGCCAGCAGCTTACCTCAGGGACAGGGTAGCAATGAGCAGTTCTTC.

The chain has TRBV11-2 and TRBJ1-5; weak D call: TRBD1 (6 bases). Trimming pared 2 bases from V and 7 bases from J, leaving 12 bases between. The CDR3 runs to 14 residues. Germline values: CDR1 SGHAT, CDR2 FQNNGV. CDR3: CASSLNGGRQPQHF. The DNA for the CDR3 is TGTGCCAGCAGCTTAAATGGGGGCAGGCAGCCCCAGCATTTT.

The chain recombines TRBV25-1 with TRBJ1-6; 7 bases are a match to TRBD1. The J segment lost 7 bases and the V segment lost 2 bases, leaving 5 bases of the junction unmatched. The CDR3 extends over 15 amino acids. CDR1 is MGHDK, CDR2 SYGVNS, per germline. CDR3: CASSEGGQRNSPLHF. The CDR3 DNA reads TGTGCCAGCAGTGAAGGGGGACAGAGGAATTCACCCCTCCACTTT.

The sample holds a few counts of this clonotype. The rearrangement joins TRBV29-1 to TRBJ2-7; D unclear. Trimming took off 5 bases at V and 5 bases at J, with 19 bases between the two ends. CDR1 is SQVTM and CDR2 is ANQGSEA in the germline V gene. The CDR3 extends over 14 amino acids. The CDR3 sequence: CSVLVGQVVHEQYF. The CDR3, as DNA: TGCAGCGTTCTAGTCGGTCAGGTAGTACACGAGCAGTACTTC.

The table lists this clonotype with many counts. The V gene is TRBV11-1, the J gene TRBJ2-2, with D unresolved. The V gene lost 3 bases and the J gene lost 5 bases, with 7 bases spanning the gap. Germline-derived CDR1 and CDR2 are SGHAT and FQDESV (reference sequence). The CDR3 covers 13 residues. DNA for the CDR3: TGTGCCAGCAGCTTCGGTTGGACCGGGGAGCTGTTTTTT. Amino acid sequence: CASSFGWTGELFF.